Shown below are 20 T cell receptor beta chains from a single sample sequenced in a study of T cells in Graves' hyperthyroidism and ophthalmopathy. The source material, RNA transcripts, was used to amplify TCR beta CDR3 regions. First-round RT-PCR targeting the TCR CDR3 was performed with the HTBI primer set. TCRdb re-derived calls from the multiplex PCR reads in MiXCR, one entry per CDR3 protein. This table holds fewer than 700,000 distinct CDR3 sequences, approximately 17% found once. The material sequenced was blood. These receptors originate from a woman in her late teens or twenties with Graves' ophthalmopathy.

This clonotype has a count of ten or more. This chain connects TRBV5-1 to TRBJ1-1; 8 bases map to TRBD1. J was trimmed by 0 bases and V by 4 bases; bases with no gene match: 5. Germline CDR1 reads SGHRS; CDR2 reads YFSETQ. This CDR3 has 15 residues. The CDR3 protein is CASSPDRAMNTEAFF. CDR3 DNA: TGCGCCAGCAGCCCGGACAGGGCCATGAACACTGAAGCTTTCTTT.

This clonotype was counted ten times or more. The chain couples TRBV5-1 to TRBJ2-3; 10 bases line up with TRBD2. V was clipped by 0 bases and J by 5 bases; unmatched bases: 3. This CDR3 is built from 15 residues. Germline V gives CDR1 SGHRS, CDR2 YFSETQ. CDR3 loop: CASSLGSSGGDTQYF. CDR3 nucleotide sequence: TGCGCCAGCAGCTTGGGTTCTAGCGGGGGAGATACGCAGTATTTT.

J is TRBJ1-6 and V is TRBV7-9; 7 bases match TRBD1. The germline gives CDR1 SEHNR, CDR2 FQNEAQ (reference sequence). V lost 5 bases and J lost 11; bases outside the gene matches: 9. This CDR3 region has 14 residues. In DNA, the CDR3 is TGTGCCAGCAGCGCCGGGACAGCGCTCACACCCCTCCACTTT. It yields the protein CASSAGTALTPLHF.

In DNA form, the CDR3 reads TGCGCCAGCAGCTTGAGACTAGCGGGAGGGCCTGGGGTCACAGATACGCAGTATTTT. Its translation is CASSLRLAGGPGVTDTQYF. This chain connects TRBV5-1 to TRBJ2-3, with TRBD2 identical over 14 bases. The trim removed 1 base at V and 2 bases at J, leaving 9 bases unmatched. CDR3 size: 19 residues. Germline CDR1 is SGHRS and CDR2 is YFSETQ.

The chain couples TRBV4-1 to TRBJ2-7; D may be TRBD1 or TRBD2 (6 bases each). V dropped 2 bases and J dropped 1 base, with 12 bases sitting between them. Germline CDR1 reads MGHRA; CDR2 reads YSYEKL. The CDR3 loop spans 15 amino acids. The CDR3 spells CASSQRRDTSYEQYF. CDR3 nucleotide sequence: TGCGCCAGCAGCCAAAGGCGGGACACATCCTACGAGCAGTACTTC.

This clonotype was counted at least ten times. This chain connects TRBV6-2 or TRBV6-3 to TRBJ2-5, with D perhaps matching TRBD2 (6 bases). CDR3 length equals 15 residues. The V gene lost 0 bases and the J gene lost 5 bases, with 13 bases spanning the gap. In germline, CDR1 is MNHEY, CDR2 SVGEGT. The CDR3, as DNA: TGTGCCAGCAGTTACTCCGGGACTTCCCCCGAGACCCAGTACTTC. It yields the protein CASSYSGTSPETQYF.

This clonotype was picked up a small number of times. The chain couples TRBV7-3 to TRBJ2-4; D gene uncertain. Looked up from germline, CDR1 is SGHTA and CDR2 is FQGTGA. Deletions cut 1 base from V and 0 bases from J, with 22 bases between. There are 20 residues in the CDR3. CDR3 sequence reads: CASSLRFSTDHRLAKNIQYF. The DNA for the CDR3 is TGTGCCAGCAGCTTAAGATTTTCCACCGACCACCGACTAGCCAAAAACATTCAGTACTTC.

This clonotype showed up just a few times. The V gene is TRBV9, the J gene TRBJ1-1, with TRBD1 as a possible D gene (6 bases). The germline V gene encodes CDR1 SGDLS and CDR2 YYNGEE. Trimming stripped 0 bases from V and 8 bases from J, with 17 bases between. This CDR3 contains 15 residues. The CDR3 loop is CASSVGAGEVKEAFF. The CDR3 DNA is TGTGCCAGCAGCGTAGGGGCAGGGGAAGTGAAGGAAGCTTTCTTT.

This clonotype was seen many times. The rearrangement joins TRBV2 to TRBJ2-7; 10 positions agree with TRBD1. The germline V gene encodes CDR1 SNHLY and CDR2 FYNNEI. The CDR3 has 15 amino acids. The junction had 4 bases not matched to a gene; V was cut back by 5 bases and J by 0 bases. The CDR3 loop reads CASSKGTGDSYEQYF. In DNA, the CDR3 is TGTGCCAGCAGTAAGGGGACAGGGGACTCCTACGAGCAGTACTTC.

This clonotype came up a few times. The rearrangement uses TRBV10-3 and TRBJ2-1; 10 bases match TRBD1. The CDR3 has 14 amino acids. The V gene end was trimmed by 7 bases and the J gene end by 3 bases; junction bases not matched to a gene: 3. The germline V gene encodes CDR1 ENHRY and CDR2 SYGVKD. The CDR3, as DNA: TGTGCCATCAACCGGGACAGGGGCTACAATGAGCAGTTCTTC. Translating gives CAINRDRGYNEQFF.

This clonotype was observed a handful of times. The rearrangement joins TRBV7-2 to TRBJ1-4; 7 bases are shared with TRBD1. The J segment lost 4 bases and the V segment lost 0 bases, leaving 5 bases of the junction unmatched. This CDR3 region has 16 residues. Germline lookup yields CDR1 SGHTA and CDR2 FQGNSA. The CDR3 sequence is CASSLARTGLNEKLFF. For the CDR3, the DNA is TGTGCCAGCAGCTTAGCCCGGACAGGTCTTAATGAAAAACTGTTTTTT.

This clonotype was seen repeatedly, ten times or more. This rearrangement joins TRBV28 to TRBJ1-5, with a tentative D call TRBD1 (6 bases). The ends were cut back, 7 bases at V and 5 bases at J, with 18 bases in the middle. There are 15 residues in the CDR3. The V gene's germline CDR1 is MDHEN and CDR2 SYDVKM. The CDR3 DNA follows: TGTGCCAGCACCTTCGTCGACAGGTTAGATCAGCCCCAGCATTTT. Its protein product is CASTFVDRLDQPQHF.

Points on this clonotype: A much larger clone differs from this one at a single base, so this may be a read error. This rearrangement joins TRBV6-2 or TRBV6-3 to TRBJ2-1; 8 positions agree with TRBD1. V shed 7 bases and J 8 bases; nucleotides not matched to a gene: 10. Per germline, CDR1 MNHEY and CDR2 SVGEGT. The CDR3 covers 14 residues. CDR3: CASTKLQGGHEQFF. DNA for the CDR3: TGTGCCAGCACTAAGTTACAGGGGGGACATGAGCAGTTCTTC.

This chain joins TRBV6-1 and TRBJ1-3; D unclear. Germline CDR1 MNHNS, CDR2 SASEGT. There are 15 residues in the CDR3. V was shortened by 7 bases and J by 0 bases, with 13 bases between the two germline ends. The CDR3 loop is CASNPTGLSGNTIYF. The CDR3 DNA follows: TGTGCCAGCAATCCCACCGGCCTCTCTGGAAACACCATATATTTT.

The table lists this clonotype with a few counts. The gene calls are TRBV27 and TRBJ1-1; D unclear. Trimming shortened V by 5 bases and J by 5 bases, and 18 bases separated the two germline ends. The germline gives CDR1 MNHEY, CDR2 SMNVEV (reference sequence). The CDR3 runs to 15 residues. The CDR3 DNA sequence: TGTGCCAGCAGTCATTGGGGAGTAGGAAAAACTGAAGCTTTCTTT. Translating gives CASSHWGVGKTEAFF.

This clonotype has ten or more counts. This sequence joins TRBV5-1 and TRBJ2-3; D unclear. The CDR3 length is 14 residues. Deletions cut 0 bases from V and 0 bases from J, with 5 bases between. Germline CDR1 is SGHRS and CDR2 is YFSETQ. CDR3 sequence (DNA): TGCGCCAGCAGCTTGGACTACAGCACAGATACGCAGTATTTT. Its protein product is CASSLDYSTDTQYF. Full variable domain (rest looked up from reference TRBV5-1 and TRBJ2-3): KAGVTQTPRYLIKTRGQQVTLSCSPISGHRSVSWYQQTPGQGLQFLFEYFSETQRNKGNFPGRFSGRQFSNSRSEMNVSTLELGDSALYLCASSLDYSTDTQYFGPGTRLTVL.

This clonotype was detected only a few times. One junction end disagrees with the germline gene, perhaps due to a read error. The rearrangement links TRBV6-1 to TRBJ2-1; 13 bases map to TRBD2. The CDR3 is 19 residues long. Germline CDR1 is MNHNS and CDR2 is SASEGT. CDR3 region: CASSEVGTSGGAAYNERFF. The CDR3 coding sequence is TGTGCCAGCAGTGAAGTTGGAACTAGCGGGGGGGCCGCCTACAATGAGCGGTTCTTC.

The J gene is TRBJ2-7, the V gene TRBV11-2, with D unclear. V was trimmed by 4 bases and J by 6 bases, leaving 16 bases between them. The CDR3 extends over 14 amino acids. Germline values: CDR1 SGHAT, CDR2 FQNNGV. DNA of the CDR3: TGTGCCAGCAGCTCTGGGCTCCCGGCAACCGAGCAGTACTTC. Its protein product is CASSSGLPATEQYF.

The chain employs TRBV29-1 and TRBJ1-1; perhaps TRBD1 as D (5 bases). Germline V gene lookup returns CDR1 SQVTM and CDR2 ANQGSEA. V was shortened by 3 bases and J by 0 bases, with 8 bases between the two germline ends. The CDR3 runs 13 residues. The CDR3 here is CSVERQLNTEAFF. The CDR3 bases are TGCAGCGTTGAGCGACAGTTGAACACTGAAGCTTTCTTT.

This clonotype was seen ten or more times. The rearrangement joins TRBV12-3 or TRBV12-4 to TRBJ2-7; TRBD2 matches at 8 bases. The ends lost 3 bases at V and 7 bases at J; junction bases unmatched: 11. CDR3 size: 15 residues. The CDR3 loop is CASSLGSGSLMEQYF. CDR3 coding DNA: TGTGCCAGCAGTTTGGGGAGCGGGAGCTTGATGGAGCAGTACTTC.